This entry lists 24 T cell receptor beta chains sequenced from one sample in a study of T-cell reconstitution after alpha-beta-depleted transplantation in children. The TCRbeta library incorporated unique molecular identifiers. TCRdb reprocessed the PCR reads with MiXCR, giving one entry per CDR3 protein. The sample lists hundreds of thousands of distinct CDR3 sequences, about 24% occurring once. This specimen consisted of PBMCs, mostly from graft donor cells, obtained 360 days after TCRalphabeta/CD19-depleted stem cell transplant. Source of these receptors: a female patient between 2 and 15 years old who had a stem cell transplant for congenital amegakaryocytic thrombocytopenia, so the T cells may come from the graft donor.

The rearrangement links TRBV27 to TRBJ2-1; TRBD1 matches at 8 bases. There are 15 residues in the CDR3. Trimming took 3 bases from V and 8 from J; bases not matched to a gene: 9. Per the germline V gene, CDR1 is MNHEY and CDR2 is SMNVEV (reference sequence). CDR3 sequence (DNA): TGTGCCAGCAGTTTCTCCAGGGGGCGATATGATGAGCAGTTCTTC. Protein: CASSFSRGRYDEQFF.

This clonotype was detected only a few times. The chain links TRBV28 to TRBJ1-2; D ambiguous. In germline, CDR1 is MDHEN, CDR2 SYDVKM. The CDR3 length is 11 residues. Between the trimmed V and J ends, which lost 11 bases and 3 bases, there was a span of 10 bases. This chain's CDR3 is CASERHYGYTF. CDR3 sequence (DNA): TGTGCCTCGGAGAGGCACTATGGCTACACCTTC.

The table lists this clonotype with a few counts. In DNA form, the CDR3 reads TGTGCCAGCGACAGGGGAGGCGGCAATGAGCAGTTCTTC. Translation: CASDRGGGNEQFF. The chain is built from TRBV3-1 and TRBJ2-1; TRBD1 aligns across 8 bases. CDR1 is LGHDT, CDR2 YNNKEL, per germline (reference sequence). J gave up 6 bases and V 8 bases, and 6 bases lay outside the gene matches. The length of the CDR3 is 13 residues.

This clonotype was recorded a few times. The chain couples TRBV10-3 to TRBJ2-3; TRBD2 aligns across 16 bases. Looked up from germline, CDR1 is ENHRY and CDR2 is SYGVKD. The CDR3 sequence is 20 residues long. Unmatched junction bases numbered 10, after V lost 0 bases and J lost 4 bases. CDR3 amino acids: CAISESTGTSGRGWADTQYF. The CDR3 bases are TGTGCCATCAGTGAGTCGACCGGGACTAGCGGGAGGGGCTGGGCAGATACGCAGTATTTT.

This clonotype was seen ten or more times. V is TRBV5-1 and J is TRBJ2-1; 10 bases align to TRBD2. This CDR3 is built from 15 residues. CDR1 and CDR2 from the germline V gene are SGHRS and YFSETQ. J gave up 6 bases and V 4 bases, and 7 bases lay outside the gene matches. CDR3 amino acids: CASSLGLAGVNEQFF. The CDR3 bases are TGCGCCAGCAGCCTGGGGCTAGCGGGAGTCAATGAGCAGTTCTTC.

The genes are TRBV5-5 and TRBJ2-5; a weak D match, TRBD1 (5 bases). The CDR3 sequence is 15 residues long. Germline CDR1 reads SGHKS; CDR2 reads YYEKEE (reference sequence). Trimming took 5 bases from V and 0 from J, leaving 14 bases between them. The CDR3 DNA is TGTGCCAGCAGTCGTAACACAGGTTACCAAGAGACCCAGTACTTC. Protein: CASSRNTGYQETQYF.

The chain combines TRBV3-1 with TRBJ2-7, with a possible D match to TRBD1 (6 bases). Germline CDR1 is LGHDT and CDR2 is YNNKEL (reference sequence). The CDR3 spans 15 residues. Trimming shortened V by 4 bases and J by 0 bases, and 13 bases separated the two germline ends. CDR3 in DNA: TGTGCCAGCAGCCCCGCCGGGACACTCTCCTACGAGCAGTACTTC. Translated: CASSPAGTLSYEQYF.

The chain is built from TRBV29-1 and TRBJ2-2, with TRBD1 as a possible D gene (5 bases). CDR3 size: 12 residues. Germline V gene lookup returns CDR1 SQVTM and CDR2 ANQGSEA. Trimming took off 7 bases at V and 3 bases at J, with 9 bases between the two ends. As DNA, the CDR3 is TGCAGCGCCGTACAGGACACCGGGGAGCTGTTTTTT. It codes for CSAVQDTGELFF.

This chain uses TRBV4-1 with TRBJ2-5, with 11 bases lining up with TRBD2. V was pared by 3 bases and J by 2 bases, with 11 bases of the junction left unmatched. In germline, CDR1 is MGHRA, CDR2 YSYEKL. This CDR3 has 18 amino acids. The CDR3 reads CASSHDEWGLAAQETQYF. As DNA, the CDR3 is TGCGCCAGCAGCCACGACGAATGGGGACTAGCGGCACAAGAGACCCAGTACTTC.

This clonotype was counted a few times. The chain recombines TRBV7-2 with TRBJ2-7; no firm D call. Germline V gene data show CDR1 as SGHTA and CDR2 as FQGNSA. The CDR3 length is 15 residues. Trimming shortened V by 5 bases and J by 3 bases, and 17 bases separated the two germline ends. CDR3 protein: CASSPQGNTIYEQYF. CDR3 coding DNA: TGTGCCAGCAGCCCTCAAGGCAACACTATCTACGAGCAGTACTTC. The whole variable domain, filled in from reference TRBV7-2 and TRBJ2-7, reads GAGVSQSPSNKVTEKGKDVELRCDPISGHTALYWYRQSLGQGLEFLIYFQGNSAPDKSGLPSDRFSAERTGGSVSTLTIQRTQQEDSAVYLCASSPQGNTIYEQYFGPGTRLTVT.

This clonotype was seen a few times. This sequence joins TRBV2 and TRBJ1-1; D is ambiguous. Germline CDR1 reads SNHLY; CDR2 reads FYNNEI. V lost 1 base to trimming and J lost 5 bases, with 11 bases between them. The CDR3 has 14 residues. Here the CDR3 reads CASSEVVGWTEAFF. DNA of the CDR3: TGTGCCAGCAGTGAAGTGGTAGGGTGGACTGAAGCTTTCTTT. Drawing the rest from reference TRBV2 and TRBJ1-1, the complete variable domain is EPEVTQTPSHQVTQMGQEVILRCVPISNHLYFYWYRQILGQKVEFLVSFYNNEISEKSEIFDDQFSVERPDGSNFTLKIRSTKLEDSAMYFCASSEVVGWTEAFFGQGTRLTVV.

This clonotype has more than one count but fewer than ten. The chain recombines TRBV12-3 or TRBV12-4 with TRBJ1-3; a weak D match, TRBD1 (5 bases). The CDR3 extends over 16 amino acids. With 3 bases removed from V and 1 base from J, the gap between germline ends came to 13 bases. CDR3: CASSLLARASGNTIYF. Written as DNA, the CDR3 is TGTGCCAGCAGTTTGCTTGCCAGGGCATCTGGAAACACCATATATTTT.

The chain uses TRBV20-1 and TRBJ2-7; D gene unclear. CDR1 DFQATT and CDR2 SNEGSKA come from the germline V gene (reference sequence). Trimming removed 5 bases from V and 3 bases from J, with 11 bases in between. The CDR3 is 12 amino acids. The CDR3 coding sequence is TGCAGTGCTCAGGAAGAGAGCTACGAGCAGTACTTC. Translated, it gives CSAQEESYEQYF.

This clonotype was counted ten times or more. V and J are TRBV12-3 or TRBV12-4 and TRBJ2-7; D remains unclear. The CDR3 is 15 amino acids. V dropped 3 bases and J dropped 4 bases, with 16 bases sitting between them. CDR3 nucleotides: TGTGCCAGCAGTTTGATTAGGTTGGGATATTACGAGCAGTACTTC. Its protein is CASSLIRLGYYEQYF.

The V gene is TRBV7-2, the J gene TRBJ2-7; D is unclear. The V and J ends lost 1 base and 6 bases respectively, with 13 bases between them. The CDR3 loop spans 14 amino acids. In germline, CDR1 is SGHTA, CDR2 FQGNSA. CDR3 DNA sequence: TGTGCCAGCAGCTTAGTGGGGTTGCGCGGCGAGCAGTACTTC. It translates to CASSLVGLRGEQYF.

The V call is TRBV20-1, the J call TRBJ1-6; no reliable D call. V lost 3 bases to trimming and J lost 10 bases, with 10 bases between them. Germline loops: CDR1 DFQATT, CDR2 SNEGSKA (reference sequence). The CDR3 is 12 amino acids. The CDR3: CSASLTKSPLHF. The CDR3 DNA is TGCAGTGCTAGCCTCACAAAGTCACCCCTCCACTTT.

This clonotype was detected only a few times. V gene TRBV20-1 combines with J gene TRBJ2-7; D is unclear. Trimming shortened V by 3 bases and J by 3 bases, and 12 bases separated the two germline ends. The CDR3 has 13 amino acids. Germline V gene sequence: CDR1 DFQATT, CDR2 SNEGSKA (reference sequence). The CDR3 is CSARDHLNYEQYF. CDR3 sequence (DNA): TGCAGTGCTAGGGACCACCTAAACTACGAGCAGTACTTC.

The chain links TRBV12-3 or TRBV12-4 to TRBJ2-5; the D gene is possibly TRBD2 (6 bases). V was pared by 6 bases and J by 1 base, with 15 bases between. This CDR3 contains 15 residues. The CDR3 coding sequence is TGTGCCAGCAGCCAGACTAGGAACTTCCAAGAGACCCAGTACTTC. Translated: CASSQTRNFQETQYF.

This clonotype has at least ten counts. The chain carries TRBV3-1 and TRBJ1-4, with no clear D. Trimming shortened V by 2 bases and J by 0 bases, and 10 bases separated the two germline ends. CDR3 size: 16 residues. The germline V gene has CDR1 LGHDT and CDR2 YNNKEL (reference sequence). The CDR3 protein is CASSQQPAATNEKLFF. CDR3 DNA sequence: TGTGCCAGCAGCCAACAACCGGCTGCAACTAATGAAAAACTGTTTTTT.

A few counts support this clonotype. The chain combines TRBV3-1 with TRBJ2-2; a possible D gene is TRBD2 (6 bases). Germline-derived CDR1 and CDR2 are LGHDT and YNNKEL (reference sequence). V was cut by 0 bases and J by 7 bases, with 9 bases left in between. The CDR3 totals 14 residues. In DNA, the CDR3 is TGTGCCAGCAGCCAAGACGGGACTGACGGGGAGCTGTTTTTT. Translation: CASSQDGTDGELFF.

This clonotype has only a few counts. This rearrangement joins TRBV10-3 to TRBJ2-7; D remains unclear. This CDR3 has 13 amino acids. Germline V gene data show CDR1 as ENHRY and CDR2 as SYGVKD. Trimming left V 5 bases short and J 3 bases short, with 11 bases between. CDR3 coding DNA: TGTGCCATCAGTATAGATTCTATCTACGAGCAGTACTTC. It is translated as CAISIDSIYEQYF.

V gene TRBV6-5 combines with J gene TRBJ2-4; D is perhaps TRBD2 (5 bases). Germline CDR1 reads MNHEY; CDR2 reads SVGAGI. The CDR3 has 16 amino acids. The V gene lost 4 bases and the J gene lost 2 bases, with 15 bases spanning the gap. CDR3 amino acids: CASSSVGVGTKNIQYF. Written as DNA, the CDR3 is TGTGCCAGCAGTTCCGTCGGGGTCGGGACCAAAAACATTCAGTACTTC.

A single count supports this clonotype. This rearrangement joins TRBV7-9 to TRBJ1-1; weak D call: TRBD1 (6 bases). With 4 bases removed from V and 8 bases from J, the gap between germline ends came to 11 bases. Per the germline V gene, CDR1 is SEHNR and CDR2 is FQNEAQ (reference sequence). The length of the CDR3 is 12 residues. The CDR3, as DNA: TGTGCCAGCAGCTCGCTCGACAGGGAAGCTTTCTTT. Amino acids: CASSSLDREAFF. Variable domain in full (rest from reference TRBV7-9 and TRBJ1-1): DTGVSQNPRHKITKRGQNVTFRCDPISEHNRLYWYRQTLGQGPEFLTYFQNEAQLEKSRLLSDRFSAERPKGSFSTLEIQRTEQGDSAMYLCASSSLDREAFFGQGTRLTVV.

This clonotype was counted only a few times. The rearrangement links TRBV4-1 to TRBJ2-2, with D perhaps matching TRBD2 (5 bases). This CDR3 region has 14 residues. Germline loops: CDR1 MGHRA, CDR2 YSYEKL. Deletions cut 5 bases from V and 4 bases from J, with 11 bases between. The CDR3 spells CASSYGVITGELFF. In nucleotides, the CDR3 is TGCGCCAGCAGCTACGGGGTGATCACCGGGGAGCTGTTTTTT.